This T cell receptor (beta chain) appears in the sequencing data of a study of blood T cell repertoires in COVID-19. Methods used by the authors: Nucleated cell number was recorded as an estimate derived from reference gene primer amplification. This table comes from immunoSEQ multiplex PCR, and its TCRdb copy is limited to in-frame clones, with some not included. V, J and clone size derive from that table, while D and trimming were established from the DNA sequence. Found here are 430,000 or so clones, about 87% of them singletons; the top ten hold 0.65% to 1%. One Seattle source followed patients from active infection through their disease course. The sample holds one count of this clone. CDR1 is GTSNPN and CDR2 is SVGIG in the germline V gene (reference sequence). With V trimmed by 0 bases and J by 0 bases, 8 bases remained unmatched. This CDR3 is 17 amino acids long.

The TCR originated in a man younger than 35 with COVID-19, enrolled during active disease. The source material was peripheral blood. J is TRBJ2-7 and V is TRBV30; TRBD2 agrees at 10 bases. CDR3 DNA: TGTGCCTGGAGTGTATGGAGGACTAGCGGCGTCTCCTACGAGCAGTACTTC. This encodes CAWSVWRTSGVSYEQYF.